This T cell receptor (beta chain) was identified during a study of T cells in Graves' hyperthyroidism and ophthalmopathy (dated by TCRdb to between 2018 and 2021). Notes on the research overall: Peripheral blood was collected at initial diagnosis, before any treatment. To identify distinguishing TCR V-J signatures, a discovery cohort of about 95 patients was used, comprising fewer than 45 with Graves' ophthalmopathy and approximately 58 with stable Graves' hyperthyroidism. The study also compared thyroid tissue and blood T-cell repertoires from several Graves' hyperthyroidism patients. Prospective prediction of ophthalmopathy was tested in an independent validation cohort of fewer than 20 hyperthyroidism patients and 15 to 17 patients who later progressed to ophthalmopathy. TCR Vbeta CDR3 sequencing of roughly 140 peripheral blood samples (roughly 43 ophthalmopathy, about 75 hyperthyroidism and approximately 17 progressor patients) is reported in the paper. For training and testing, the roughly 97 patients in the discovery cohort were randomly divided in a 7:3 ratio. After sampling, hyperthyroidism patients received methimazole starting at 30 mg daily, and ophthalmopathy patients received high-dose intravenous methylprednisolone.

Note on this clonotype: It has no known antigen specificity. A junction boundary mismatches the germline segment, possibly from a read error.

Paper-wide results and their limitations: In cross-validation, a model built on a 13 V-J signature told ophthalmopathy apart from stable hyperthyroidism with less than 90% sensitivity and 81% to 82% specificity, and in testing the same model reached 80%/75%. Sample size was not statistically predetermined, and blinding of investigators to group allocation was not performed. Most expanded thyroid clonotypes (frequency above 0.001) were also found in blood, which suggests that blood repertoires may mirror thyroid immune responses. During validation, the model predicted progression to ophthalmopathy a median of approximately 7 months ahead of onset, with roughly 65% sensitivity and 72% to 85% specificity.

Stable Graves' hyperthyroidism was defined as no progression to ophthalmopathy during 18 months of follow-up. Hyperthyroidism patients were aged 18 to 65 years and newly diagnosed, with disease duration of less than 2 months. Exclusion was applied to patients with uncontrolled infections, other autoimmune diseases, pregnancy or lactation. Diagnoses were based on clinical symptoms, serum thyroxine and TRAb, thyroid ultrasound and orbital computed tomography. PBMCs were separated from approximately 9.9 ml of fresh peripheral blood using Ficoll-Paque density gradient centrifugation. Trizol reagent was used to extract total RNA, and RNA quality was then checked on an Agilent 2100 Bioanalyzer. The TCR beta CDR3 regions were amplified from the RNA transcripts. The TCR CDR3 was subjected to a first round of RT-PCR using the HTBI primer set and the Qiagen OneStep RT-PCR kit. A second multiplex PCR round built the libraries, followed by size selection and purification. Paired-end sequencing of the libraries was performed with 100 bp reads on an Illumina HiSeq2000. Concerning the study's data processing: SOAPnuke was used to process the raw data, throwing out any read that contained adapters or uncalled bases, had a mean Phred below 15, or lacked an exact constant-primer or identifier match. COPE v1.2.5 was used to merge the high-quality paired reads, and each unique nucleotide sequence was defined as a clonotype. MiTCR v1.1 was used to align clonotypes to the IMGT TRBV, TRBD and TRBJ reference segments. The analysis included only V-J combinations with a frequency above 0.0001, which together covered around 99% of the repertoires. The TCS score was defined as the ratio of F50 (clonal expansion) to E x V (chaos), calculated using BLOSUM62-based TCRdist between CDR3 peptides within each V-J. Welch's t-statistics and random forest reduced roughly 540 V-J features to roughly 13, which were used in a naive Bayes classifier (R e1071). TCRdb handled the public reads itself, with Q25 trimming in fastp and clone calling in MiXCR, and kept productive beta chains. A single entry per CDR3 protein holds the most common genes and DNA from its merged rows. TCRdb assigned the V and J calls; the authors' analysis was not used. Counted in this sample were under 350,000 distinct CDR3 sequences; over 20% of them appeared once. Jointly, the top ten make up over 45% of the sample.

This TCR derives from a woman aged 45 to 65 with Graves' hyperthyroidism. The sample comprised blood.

The CDR3 reads as follows: CATSRDRTFETPYF. Here is the DNA: TGTGCCACCAGCAGAGATCGTACTTTCGAGACCCCGTACTTC. The chain is made from TRBV15 and TRBJ2-5, with the D gene too uncertain to name. There are 14 amino acids in the CDR3, from cysteine to phenylalanine inclusive. CDR3 DNA is the only sequence kept; it has 42 bases, read in frame from the first base. From the germline V gene (reference sequence), CDR1 is LNHNV and CDR2 is YYDKDF. The entire variable domain, with the stretches around the CDR3 drawn from the reference TRBV15 and TRBJ2-5 proteins, is DAMVIQNPRYQVTQFGKPVTLSCSQTLNHNVMYWYQQKSSQAPKLLFHYYDKDFNNEADTPDNFQSRRPNTSFCFLDIRSPGLGDTAMYLCATSRDRTFETPYFGPGTRLLVL.